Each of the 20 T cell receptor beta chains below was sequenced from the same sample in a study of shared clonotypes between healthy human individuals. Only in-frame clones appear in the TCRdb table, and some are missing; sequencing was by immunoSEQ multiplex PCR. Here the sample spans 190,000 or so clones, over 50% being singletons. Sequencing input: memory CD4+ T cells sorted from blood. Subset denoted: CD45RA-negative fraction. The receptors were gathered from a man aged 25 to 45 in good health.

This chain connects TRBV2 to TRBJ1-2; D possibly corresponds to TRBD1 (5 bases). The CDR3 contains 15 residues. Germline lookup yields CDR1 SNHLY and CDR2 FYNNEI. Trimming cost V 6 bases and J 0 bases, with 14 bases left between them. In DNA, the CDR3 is TGTGCCAGCAGCGTAACAGGACTTTCTAACTATGGCTACACCTTC. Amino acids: CASSVTGLSNYGYTF.

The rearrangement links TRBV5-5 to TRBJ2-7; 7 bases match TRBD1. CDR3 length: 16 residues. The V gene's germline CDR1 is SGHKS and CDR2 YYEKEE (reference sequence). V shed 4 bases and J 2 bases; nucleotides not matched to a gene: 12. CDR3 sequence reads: CASSQRPGQNTYEQYF. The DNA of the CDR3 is TGTGCCAGCAGCCAACGACCGGGACAGAACACCTACGAGCAGTACTTC.

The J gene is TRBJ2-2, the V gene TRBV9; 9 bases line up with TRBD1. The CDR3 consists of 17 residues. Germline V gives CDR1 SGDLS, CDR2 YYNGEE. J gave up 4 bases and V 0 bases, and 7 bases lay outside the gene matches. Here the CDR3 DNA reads TGTGCCAGCAGCGTAGGGGTTTTGGGACAGGGCACCGGGGAGCTGTTTTTT. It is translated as CASSVGVLGQGTGELFF.

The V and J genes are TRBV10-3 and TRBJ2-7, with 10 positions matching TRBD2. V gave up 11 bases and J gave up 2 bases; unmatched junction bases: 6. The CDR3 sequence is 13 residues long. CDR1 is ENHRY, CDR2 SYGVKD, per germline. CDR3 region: CAVLAGVTYEQYF. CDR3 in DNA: TGTGCCGTCCTAGCGGGAGTAACCTACGAGCAGTACTTC.

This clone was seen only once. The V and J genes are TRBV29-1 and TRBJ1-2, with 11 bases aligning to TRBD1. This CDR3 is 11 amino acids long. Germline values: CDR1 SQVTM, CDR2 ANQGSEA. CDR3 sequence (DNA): TGCGGGGAGGGACAGGGGGGCCGCTACACCTTC. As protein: CGEGQGGRYTF.

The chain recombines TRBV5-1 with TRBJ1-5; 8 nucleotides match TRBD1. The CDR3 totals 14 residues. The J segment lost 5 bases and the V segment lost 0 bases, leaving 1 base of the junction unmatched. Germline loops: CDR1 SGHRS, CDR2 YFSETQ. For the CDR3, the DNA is TGCGCCAGCAGCTTGGGGGACAGGTATCAGCCCCAGCATTTT. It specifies CASSLGDRYQPQHF.

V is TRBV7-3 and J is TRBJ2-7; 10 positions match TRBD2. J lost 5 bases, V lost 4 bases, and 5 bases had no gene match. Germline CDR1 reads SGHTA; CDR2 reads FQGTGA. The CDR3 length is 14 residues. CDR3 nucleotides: TGTGCCAGCAGCTCTCTAGCGGGAGACGACGAGCAGTACTTC. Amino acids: CASSSLAGDDEQYF.

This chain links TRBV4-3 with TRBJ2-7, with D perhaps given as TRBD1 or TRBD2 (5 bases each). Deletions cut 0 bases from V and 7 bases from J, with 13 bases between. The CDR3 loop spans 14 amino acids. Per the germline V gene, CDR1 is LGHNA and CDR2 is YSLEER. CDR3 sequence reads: CASSQDLWGKEQYF. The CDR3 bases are TGCGCCAGCAGCCAAGATTTATGGGGGAAGGAGCAGTACTTC.

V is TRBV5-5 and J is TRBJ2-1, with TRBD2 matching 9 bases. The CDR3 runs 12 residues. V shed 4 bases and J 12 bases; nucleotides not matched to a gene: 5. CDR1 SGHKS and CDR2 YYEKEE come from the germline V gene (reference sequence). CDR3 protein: CASSLGAGGQFF. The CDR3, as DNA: TGTGCCAGCAGCCTAGGAGCGGGAGGGCAGTTCTTC. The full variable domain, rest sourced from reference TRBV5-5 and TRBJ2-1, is DAGVTQSPTHLIKTRGQQVTLRCSPISGHKSVSWYQQVLGQGPQFIFQYYEKEERGRGNFPDRFSARQFPNYSSELNVNALLLGDSALYLCASSLGAGGQFFGPGTRLTVL.

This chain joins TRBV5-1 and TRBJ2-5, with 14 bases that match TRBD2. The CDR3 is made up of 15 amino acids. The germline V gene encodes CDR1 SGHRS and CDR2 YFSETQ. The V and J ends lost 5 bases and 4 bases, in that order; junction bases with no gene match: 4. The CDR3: CASRMGLAGVETQYF. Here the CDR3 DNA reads TGCGCCAGCAGGATGGGACTAGCGGGAGTAGAGACCCAGTACTTC.

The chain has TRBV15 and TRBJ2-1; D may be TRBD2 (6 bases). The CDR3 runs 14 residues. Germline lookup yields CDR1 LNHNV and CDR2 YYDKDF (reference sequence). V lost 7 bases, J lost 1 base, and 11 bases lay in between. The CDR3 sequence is CATTGVGSYNEQFF. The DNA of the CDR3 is TGTGCCACCACGGGAGTCGGATCCTACAATGAGCAGTTCTTC.

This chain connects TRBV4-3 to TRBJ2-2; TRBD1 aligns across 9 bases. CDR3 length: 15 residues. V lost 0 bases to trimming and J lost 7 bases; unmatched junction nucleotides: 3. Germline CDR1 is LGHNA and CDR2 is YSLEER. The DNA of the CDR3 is TGCGCCAGCAGCCAAGAGGGGACAGGGAGCGGGGAGCTGTTTTTT. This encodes CASSQEGTGSGELFF.

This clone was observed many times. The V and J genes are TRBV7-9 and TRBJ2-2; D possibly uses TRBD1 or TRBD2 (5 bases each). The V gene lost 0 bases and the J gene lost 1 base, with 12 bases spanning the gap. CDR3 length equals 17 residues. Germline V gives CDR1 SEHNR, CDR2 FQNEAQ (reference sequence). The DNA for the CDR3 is TGTGCCAGCAGCTTAGCCCCGGGGCAGGGGAACACCGGGGAGCTGTTTTTT. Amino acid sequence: CASSLAPGQGNTGELFF.

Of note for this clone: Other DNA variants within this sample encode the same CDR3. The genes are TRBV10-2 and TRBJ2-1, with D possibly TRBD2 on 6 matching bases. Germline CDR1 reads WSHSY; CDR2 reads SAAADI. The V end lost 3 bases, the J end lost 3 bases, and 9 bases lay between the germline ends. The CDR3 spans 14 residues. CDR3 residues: CASSETSNYNEQFF. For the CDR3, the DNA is TGCGCCAGCAGTGAAACTAGCAACTACAATGAGCAGTTCTTC.

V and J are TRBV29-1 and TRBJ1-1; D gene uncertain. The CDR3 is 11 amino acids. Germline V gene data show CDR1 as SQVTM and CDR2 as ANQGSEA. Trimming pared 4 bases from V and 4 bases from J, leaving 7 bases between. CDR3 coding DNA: TGCAGCGTTGTGTTGGGCACTGAAGCTTTCTTT. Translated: CSVVLGTEAFF.

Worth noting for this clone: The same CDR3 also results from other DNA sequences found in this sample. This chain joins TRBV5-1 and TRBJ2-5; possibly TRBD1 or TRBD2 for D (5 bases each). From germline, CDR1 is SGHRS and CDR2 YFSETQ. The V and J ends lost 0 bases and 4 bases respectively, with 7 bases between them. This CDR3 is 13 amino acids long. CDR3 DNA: TGCGCCAGCAGCTTGGCTGGGGGAGAGACCCAGTACTTC. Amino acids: CASSLAGGETQYF.

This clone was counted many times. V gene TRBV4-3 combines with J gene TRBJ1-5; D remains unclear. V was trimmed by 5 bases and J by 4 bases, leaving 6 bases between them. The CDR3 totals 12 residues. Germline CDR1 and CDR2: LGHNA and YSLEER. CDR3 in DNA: TGCGCCAGCAGCACGGTAAATCAGCCCCAGCATTTT. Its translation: CASSTVNQPQHF.

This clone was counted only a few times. DNA of the CDR3: TGCAGCGTTGAAGGGGGGAGTGGGGCCAACGAGCAGTACTTC. This codes for CSVEGGSGANEQYF. The rearrangement joins TRBV29-1 to TRBJ2-7; D may be TRBD1 or TRBD2 (5 bases each). The V gene's germline CDR1 is SQVTM and CDR2 ANQGSEA. V was shortened by 1 base and J by 5 bases, with 15 bases between the two germline ends. The CDR3 extends over 14 amino acids.

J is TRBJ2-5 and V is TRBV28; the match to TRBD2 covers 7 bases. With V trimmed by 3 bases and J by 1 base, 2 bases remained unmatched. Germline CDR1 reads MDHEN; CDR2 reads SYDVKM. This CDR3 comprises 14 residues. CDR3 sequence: CASSFGGTQETQYF. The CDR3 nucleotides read TGTGCCAGCAGTTTCGGGGGGACCCAAGAGACCCAGTACTTC.

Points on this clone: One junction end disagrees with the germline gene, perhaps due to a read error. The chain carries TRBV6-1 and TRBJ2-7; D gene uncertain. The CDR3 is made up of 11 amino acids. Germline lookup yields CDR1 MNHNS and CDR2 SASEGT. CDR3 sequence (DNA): TGTGCCGGCAGTGTCGACGGCGTTCAGTACTTC. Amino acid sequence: CAGSVDGVQYF.